This T cell receptor (beta chain) was found in a study of early T cells in non-severe SARS-CoV-2 infection. TCRdb called the 5' RACE reads again in MiXCR, with one record for every CDR3 protein. The table has around 70,000 distinct CDR3 sequences, 9.1% seen once. V lost 3 bases to trimming and J lost 0 bases, with 11 bases between them. This CDR3 spans 14 amino acids. Germline V CDR1 and CDR2: DFQATT, SNEGSKA (reference sequence). This rearrangement joins TRBV20-1 to TRBJ2-5, with D hard to call. This receptor was obtained from an adult who was a healthcare worker with PCR-confirmed SARS-CoV-2 infection or an uninfected control (not recorded which). The source material was whole blood. CDR3 in DNA: TGCAGTGCTAGGCCCCCTTCGTACCAAGAGACCCAGTACTTC. It encodes CSARPPSYQETQYF.